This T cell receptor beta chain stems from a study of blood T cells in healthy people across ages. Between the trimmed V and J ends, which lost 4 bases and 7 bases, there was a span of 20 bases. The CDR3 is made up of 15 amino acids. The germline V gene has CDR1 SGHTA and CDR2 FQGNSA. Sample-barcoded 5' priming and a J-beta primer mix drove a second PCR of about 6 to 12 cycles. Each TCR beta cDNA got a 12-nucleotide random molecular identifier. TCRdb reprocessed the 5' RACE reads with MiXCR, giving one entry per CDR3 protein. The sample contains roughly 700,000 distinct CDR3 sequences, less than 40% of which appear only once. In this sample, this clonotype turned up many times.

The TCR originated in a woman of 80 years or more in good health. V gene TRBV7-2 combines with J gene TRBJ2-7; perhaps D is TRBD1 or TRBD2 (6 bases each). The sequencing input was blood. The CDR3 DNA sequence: TGTGCCAGCAGCTCGACGGGGGCCACCCCTTCTGAGCAGTACTTC. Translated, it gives CASSSTGATPSEQYF.